A selection of T cell receptor beta chains follows, all from one sample in a study of T cells in Graves' hyperthyroidism and ophthalmopathy. TCRdb itself ran the multiplex PCR reads through MiXCR, one entry per CDR3 protein. The sample carries around 660,000 distinct CDR3 sequences, roughly 45% recorded once. The source material was peripheral blood or thyroid tissue (not recorded which). The receptor source for this set is an adult man with Graves' disease, either hyperthyroidism or ophthalmopathy (not recorded which). Both conserved end residues are part of each CDR3. A D gene is named only where the DNA matches it firmly. Part of the rows lack a size; the others show once, few, many or a class for expanded clones.

d_call: NA; v_call: TRBV12-3/TRBV12-4; clone_size: few; j_call: TRBJ1-5; cdr3_nt: TGTGCCAGCAGTTTAGCCGACAGGTATAGCAATCAGCCCCAGCATTTT; cdr3_aa: CASSLADRYSNQPQHF
d_call: NA; v_call: TRBV14; clone_size: many; j_call: TRBJ1-6; cdr3_nt: TGTGCCAGCAGCCCCTGGTCGAGCTCCTATAATTCACCCCTCCACTTT; cdr3_aa: CASSPWSSSYNSPLHF
d_call: NA; v_call: TRBV25-1; clone_size: many; j_call: TRBJ1-1; cdr3_nt: TGTGCCAGCAGTGGGTCCACTGAAGCTTTCTTT; cdr3_aa: CASSGSTEAFF
d_call: TRBD1; v_call: TRBV14; clone_size: NA; j_call: TRBJ1-1; cdr3_nt: TGTGCCAGCTCAAAAGAGGGACAGCTGAACACTGAAGCTTTCTTT; cdr3_aa: CASSKEGQLNTEAFF
d_call: NA; v_call: TRBV24-1; clone_size: NA; j_call: TRBJ1-3; cdr3_nt: TGTGCCACCAGTGATCCGGGGAGAGGAGACACCATATATTTT; cdr3_aa: CATSDPGRGDTIYF
d_call: NA; v_call: TRBV20-1; clone_size: many; j_call: TRBJ1-4; cdr3_nt: TGCAGTGCCCTTGTGGCAGGGAGGGACGAAAAACTGTTTTTT; cdr3_aa: CSALVAGRDEKLFF
d_call: NA; v_call: TRBV6-6; clone_size: NA; j_call: TRBJ1-2; cdr3_nt: TGTGCCAGCAGTCAGATGACCGGAAATTTTGCCTACACCTTC; cdr3_aa: CASSQMTGNFAYTF
d_call: NA; v_call: TRBV2; clone_size: NA; j_call: TRBJ1-2; cdr3_nt: TGTGCCAGCAAAACGACGGAACAAGTCTATGGCTACACCTTC; cdr3_aa: CASKTTEQVYGYTF
d_call: TRBD2; v_call: TRBV7-3; clone_size: many; j_call: TRBJ2-5; cdr3_nt: TGTGCCAGCTCTAACGGGGGGGCAGGGGAGACCCAGTACTTC; cdr3_aa: CASSNGGAGETQYF
d_call: TRBD1; v_call: TRBV2; clone_size: NA; j_call: TRBJ1-5; cdr3_nt: TGTGCCAGCGGCTGGGGACAGGGGTCGAGTCAGCCCCAGCATTTT; cdr3_aa: CASGWGQGSSQPQHF
d_call: TRBD2; v_call: TRBV7-9; clone_size: NA; j_call: TRBJ2-7; cdr3_nt: TGTGCCAGCAGCCAAGCTAGCGGCGCTGGCGAGCAGTACTTC; cdr3_aa: CASSQASGAGEQYF
d_call: TRBD1; v_call: TRBV12-3/TRBV12-4; clone_size: few; j_call: TRBJ1-6; cdr3_nt: TGTGCCAGCAGTCTGGACAGGGACCTGTCCAATTCACCCCTCCACTTT; cdr3_aa: CASSLDRDLSNSPLHF
d_call: NA; v_call: TRBV29-1; clone_size: NA; j_call: TRBJ1-1; cdr3_nt: TGCAGCGCCGAGACCGGGGGTGGGGGCACTGAAGCTTTCTTT; cdr3_aa: CSAETGGGGTEAFF
d_call: NA; v_call: TRBV7-2; clone_size: NA; j_call: TRBJ2-3; cdr3_nt: TGTGCCAGCAGCTTAGAAGGCCCCCCTAGCACAGATACGCAGTATTTT; cdr3_aa: CASSLEGPPSTDTQYF
d_call: NA; v_call: TRBV5-1; clone_size: NA; j_call: TRBJ1-1; cdr3_nt: TGCGCCAGCAGCCCTAGCACGGGGAACACTGAAGCTTTCTTT; cdr3_aa: CASSPSTGNTEAFF
d_call: NA; v_call: TRBV2; clone_size: NA; j_call: TRBJ2-5; cdr3_nt: TGTGCCAGCAGTGAAGACAGTCCGCCCCAGTACTTC; cdr3_aa: CASSEDSPPQYF